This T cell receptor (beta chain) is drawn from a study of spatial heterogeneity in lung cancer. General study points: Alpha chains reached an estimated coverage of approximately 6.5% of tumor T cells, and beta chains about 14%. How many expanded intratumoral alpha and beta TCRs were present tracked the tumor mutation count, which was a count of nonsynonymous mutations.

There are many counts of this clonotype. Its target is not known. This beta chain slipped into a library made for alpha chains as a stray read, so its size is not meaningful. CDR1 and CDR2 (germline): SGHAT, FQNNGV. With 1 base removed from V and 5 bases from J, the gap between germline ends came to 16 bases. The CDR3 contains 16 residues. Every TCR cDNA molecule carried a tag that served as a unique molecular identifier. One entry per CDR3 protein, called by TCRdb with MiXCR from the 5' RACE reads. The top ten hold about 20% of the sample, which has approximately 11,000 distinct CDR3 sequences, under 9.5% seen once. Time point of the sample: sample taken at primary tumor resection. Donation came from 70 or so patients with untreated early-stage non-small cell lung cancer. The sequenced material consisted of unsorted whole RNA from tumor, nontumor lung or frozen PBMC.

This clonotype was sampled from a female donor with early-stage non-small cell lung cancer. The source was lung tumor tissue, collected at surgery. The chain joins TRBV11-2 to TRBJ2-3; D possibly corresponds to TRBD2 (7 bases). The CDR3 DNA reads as TGTGCCAGCAGCTTAGCTCTTGGGGGCGGGGGAGATACGCAGTATTTT. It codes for CASSLALGGGGDTQYF.